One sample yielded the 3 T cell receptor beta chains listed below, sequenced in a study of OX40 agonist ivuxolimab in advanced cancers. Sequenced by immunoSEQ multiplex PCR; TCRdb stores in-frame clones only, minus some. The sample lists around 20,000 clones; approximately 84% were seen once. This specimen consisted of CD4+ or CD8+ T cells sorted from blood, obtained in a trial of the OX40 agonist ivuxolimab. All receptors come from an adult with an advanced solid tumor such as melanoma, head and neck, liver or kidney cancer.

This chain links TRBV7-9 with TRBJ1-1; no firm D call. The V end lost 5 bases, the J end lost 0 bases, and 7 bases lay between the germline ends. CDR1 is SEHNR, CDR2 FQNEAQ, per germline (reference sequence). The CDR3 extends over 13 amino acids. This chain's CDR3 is CASSVALNTEAFF. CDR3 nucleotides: TGTGCCAGCAGCGTGGCCCTGAACACTGAAGCTTTCTTT.

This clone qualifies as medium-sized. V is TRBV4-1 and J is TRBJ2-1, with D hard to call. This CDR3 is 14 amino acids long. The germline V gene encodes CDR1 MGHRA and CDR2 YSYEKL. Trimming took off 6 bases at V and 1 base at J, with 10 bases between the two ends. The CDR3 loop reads CASSPEVSYNEQFF. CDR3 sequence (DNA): TGCGCCAGCAGTCCCGAGGTGTCCTACAATGAGCAGTTCTTC.

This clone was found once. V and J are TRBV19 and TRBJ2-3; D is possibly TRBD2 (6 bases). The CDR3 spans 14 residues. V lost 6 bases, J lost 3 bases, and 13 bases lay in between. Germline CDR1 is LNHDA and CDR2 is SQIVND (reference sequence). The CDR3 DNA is TGTGCCAGTAGCCCTTTACGGGGGACAGATACGCAGTATTTT. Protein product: CASSPLRGTDTQYF.